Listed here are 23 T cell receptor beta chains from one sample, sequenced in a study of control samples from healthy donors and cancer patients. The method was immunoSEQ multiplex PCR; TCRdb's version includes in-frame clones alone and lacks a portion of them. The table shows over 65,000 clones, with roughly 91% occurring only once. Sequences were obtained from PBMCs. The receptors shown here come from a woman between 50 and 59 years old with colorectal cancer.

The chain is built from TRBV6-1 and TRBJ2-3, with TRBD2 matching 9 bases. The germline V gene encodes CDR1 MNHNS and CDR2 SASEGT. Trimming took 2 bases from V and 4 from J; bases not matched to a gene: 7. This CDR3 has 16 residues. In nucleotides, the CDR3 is TGTGCCAGCAGTGAAAGTGGCGGGGGGGCGGCAGATACGCAGTATTTT. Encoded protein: CASSESGGGAADTQYF.

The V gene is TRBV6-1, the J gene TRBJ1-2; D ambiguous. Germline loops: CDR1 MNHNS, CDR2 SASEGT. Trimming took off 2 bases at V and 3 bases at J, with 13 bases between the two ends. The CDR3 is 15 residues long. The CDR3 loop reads CASSEMGTGYYGYTF. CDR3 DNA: TGTGCCAGCAGTGAAATGGGAACGGGGTACTATGGCTACACCTTC.

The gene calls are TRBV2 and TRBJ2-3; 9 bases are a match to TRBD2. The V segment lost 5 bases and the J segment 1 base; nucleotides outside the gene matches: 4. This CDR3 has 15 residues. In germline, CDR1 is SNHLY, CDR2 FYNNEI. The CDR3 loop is CASSSGGPGTDTQYF. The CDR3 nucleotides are TGTGCCAGCAGTAGCGGGGGGCCGGGCACAGATACGCAGTATTTT.

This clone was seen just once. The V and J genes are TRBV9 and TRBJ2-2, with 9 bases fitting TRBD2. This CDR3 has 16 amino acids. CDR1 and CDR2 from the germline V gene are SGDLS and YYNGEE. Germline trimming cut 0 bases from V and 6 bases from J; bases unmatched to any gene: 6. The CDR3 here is CASSVASGALSGELFF. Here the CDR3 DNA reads TGTGCCAGCAGCGTAGCTAGCGGGGCCTTGTCCGGGGAGCTGTTTTTT.

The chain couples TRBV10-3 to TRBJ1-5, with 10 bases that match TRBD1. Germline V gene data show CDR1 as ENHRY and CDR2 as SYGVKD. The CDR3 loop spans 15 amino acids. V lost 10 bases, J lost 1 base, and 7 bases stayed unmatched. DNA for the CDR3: TGTGCCACCCTACAGGACAGGGGGAGCAATCAGCCCCAGCATTTT. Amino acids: CATLQDRGSNQPQHF.

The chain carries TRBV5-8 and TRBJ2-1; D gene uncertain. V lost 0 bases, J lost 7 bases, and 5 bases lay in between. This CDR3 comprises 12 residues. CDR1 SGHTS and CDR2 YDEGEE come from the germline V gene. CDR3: CASSLGRNEQFF. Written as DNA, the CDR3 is TGTGCCAGCAGCTTGGGCCGTAATGAGCAGTTCTTC.

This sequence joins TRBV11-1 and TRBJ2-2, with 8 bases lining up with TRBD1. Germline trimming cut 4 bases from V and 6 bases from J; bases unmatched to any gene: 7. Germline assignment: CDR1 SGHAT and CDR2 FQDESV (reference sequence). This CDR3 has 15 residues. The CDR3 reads CASSSGQARAGELFF. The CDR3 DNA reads TGTGCCAGCAGCTCGGGACAGGCGAGGGCCGGGGAGCTGTTTTTT.

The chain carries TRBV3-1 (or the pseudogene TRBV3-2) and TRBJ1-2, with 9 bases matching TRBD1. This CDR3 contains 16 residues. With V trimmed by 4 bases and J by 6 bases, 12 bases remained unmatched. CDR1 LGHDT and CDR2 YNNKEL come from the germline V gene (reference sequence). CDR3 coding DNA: TGTGCCAGCAGCCGAGGGACAGGGCGAGAATATAATGGCTACACCTTC. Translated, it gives CASSRGTGREYNGYTF.

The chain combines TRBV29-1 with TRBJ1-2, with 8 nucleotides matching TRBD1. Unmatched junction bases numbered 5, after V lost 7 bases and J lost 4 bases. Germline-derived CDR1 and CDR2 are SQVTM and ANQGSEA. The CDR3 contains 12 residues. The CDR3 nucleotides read TGCAGCGCCGATGGGACAGGCTATGGCTACACCTTC. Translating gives CSADGTGYGYTF.

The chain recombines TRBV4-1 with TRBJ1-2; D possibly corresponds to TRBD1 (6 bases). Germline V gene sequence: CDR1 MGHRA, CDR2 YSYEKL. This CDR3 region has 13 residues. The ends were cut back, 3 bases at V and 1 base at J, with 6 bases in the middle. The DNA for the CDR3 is TGCGCCAGCAGCCAGGACAGTAACTATGGCTACACCTTC. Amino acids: CASSQDSNYGYTF.

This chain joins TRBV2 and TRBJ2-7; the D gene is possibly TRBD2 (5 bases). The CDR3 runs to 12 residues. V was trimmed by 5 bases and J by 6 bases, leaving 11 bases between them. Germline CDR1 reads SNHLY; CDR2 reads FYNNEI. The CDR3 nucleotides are TGTGCCAGCAGTCCAGGAGAGGGCGAGCAGTACGTC. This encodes CASSPGEGEQYV.

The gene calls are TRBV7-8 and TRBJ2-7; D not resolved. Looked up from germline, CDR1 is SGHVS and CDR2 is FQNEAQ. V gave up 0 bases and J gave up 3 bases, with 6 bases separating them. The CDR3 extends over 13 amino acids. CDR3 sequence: CASSLAAHYEQYV. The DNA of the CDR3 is TGTGCCAGCAGCTTAGCGGCGCACTACGAGCAGTACGTC.

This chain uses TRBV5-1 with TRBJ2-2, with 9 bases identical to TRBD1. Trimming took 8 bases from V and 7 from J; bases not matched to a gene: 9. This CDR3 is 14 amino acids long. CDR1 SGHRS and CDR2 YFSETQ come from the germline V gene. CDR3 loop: CASRPGQGSGELFF. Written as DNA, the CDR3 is TGCGCCAGTCGACCGGGACAGGGTAGCGGGGAGCTGTTTTTT.

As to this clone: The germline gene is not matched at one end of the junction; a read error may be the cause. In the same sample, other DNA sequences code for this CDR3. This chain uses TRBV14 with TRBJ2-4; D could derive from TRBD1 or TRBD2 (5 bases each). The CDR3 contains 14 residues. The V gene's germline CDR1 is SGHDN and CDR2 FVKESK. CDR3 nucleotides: TGTGCCAGCAGCCAAGACGTGGGACGTGACATCCAGTACTTC. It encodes CASSQDVGRDIQYF.

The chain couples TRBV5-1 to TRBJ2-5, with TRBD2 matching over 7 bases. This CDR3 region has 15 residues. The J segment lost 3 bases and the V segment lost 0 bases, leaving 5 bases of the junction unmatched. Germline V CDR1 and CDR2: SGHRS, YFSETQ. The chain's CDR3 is CASSLGPAGKETQYF. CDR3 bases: TGCGCCAGCAGCTTGGGGCCAGCGGGGAAAGAGACCCAGTACTTC.

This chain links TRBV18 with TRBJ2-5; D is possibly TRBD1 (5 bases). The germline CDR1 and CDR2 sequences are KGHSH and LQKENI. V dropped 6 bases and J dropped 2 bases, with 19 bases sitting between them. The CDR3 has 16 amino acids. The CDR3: CASSPSGSGVQETQYF. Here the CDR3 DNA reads TGTGCCAGCTCCCCATCAGGGTCCGGAGTACAAGAGACCCAGTACTTC.

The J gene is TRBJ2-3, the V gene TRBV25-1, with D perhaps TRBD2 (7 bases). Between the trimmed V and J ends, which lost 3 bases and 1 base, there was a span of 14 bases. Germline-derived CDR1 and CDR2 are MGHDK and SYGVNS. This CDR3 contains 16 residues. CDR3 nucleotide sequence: TGTGCCAGCAGTGACTACGGGGGGCCCCGCACAGATACGCAGTATTTT. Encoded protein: CASSDYGGPRTDTQYF.

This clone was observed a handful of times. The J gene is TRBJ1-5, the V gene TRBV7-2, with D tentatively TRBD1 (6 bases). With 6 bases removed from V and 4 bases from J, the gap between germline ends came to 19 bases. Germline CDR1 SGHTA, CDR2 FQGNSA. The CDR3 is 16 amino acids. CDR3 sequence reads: CASSQETGNGNQPQHF. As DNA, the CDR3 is TGTGCCAGCAGTCAAGAAACAGGGAATGGAAATCAGCCCCAGCATTTT.

For the CDR3, the DNA is TGCGCCAGCAGCTTAAACCCTCCTGGACAGGGCAACTTTCCTCCTTTCTTT. Residues: CASSLNPPGQGNFPPFF. V is TRBV5-1 and J is TRBJ1-1; TRBD1 matches at 8 bases. Germline V gene lookup returns CDR1 SGHRS and CDR2 YFSETQ. CDR3 length: 17 amino acids. Trimming removed 2 bases from V and 12 bases from J; junction bases left unmatched: 21.

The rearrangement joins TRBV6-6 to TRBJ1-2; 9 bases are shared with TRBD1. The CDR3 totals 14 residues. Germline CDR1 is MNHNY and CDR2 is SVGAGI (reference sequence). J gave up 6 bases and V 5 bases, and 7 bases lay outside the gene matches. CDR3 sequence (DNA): TGTGCCAGCAGTCTTCCGGGACAGGGTAATGGCTACACCTTC. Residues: CASSLPGQGNGYTF.

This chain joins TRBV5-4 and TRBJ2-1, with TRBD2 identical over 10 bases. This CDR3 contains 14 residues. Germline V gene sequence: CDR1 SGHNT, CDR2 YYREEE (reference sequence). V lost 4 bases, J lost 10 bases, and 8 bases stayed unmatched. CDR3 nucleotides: TGTGCCAGCAGCCTGGGGGGACTAGCGCAAGAGCAGTTCTTC. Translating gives CASSLGGLAQEQFF.

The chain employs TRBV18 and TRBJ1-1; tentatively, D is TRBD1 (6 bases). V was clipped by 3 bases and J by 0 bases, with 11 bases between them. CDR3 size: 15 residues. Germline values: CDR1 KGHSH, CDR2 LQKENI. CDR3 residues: CASSPGQSMNTEAFF. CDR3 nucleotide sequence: TGTGCCAGCTCACCCGGACAGAGCATGAACACTGAAGCTTTCTTT.

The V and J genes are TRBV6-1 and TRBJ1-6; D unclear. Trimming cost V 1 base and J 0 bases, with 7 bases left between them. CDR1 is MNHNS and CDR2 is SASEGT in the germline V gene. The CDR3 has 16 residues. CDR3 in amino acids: CASSEDASSYNSPLHF. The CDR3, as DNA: TGTGCCAGCAGTGAAGACGCGAGCTCCTATAATTCACCCCTCCACTTT.